The 21 T cell receptor beta chains listed next were all sequenced from one sample in a study of blood T cell repertoires in COVID-19. The assay was immunoSEQ multiplex PCR, and TCRdb's table has in-frame clones only and misses some. This table has about 110,000 clones, roughly two thirds appearing once. The sequencing input was peripheral blood. Source of these receptors: a man at least 80 years old with acute or convalescent COVID-19.

The chain recombines TRBV28 with TRBJ1-5; TRBD1 agrees at 7 bases. CDR1 is MDHEN and CDR2 is SYDVKM in the germline V gene. V shed 8 bases and J 1 base; nucleotides not matched to a gene: 5. This CDR3 spans 14 amino acids. The CDR3 region is CASAGQESNQPQHF. The CDR3 DNA follows: TGTGCCAGCGCCGGACAGGAAAGCAATCAGCCCCAGCATTTT. Variable domain in full (rest from reference TRBV28 and TRBJ1-5): DVKVTQSSRYLVKRTGEKVFLECVQDMDHENMFWYRQDPGLGLRLIYFSYDVKMKEKGDIPEGYSVSREKKERFSLILESASTNQTSMYLCASAGQESNQPQHFGDGTRLSIL.

This clone was seen repeatedly, ten times or more. This chain uses TRBV2 with TRBJ2-2, with 8 bases that match TRBD2. This CDR3 has 14 residues. V gave up 6 bases and J gave up 3 bases; unmatched junction bases: 3. Looked up from germline, CDR1 is SNHLY and CDR2 is FYNNEI. In DNA, the CDR3 is TGTGCCAGCAGCACACTAGCGGACACCGGGGAGCTGTTTTTT. It codes for CASSTLADTGELFF.

The J gene is TRBJ1-2, the V gene TRBV6-5; 8 bases are a match to TRBD1. Germline loops: CDR1 MNHEY, CDR2 SVGAGI. CDR3 length equals 13 residues. V lost 4 bases to trimming and J lost 7 bases; unmatched junction nucleotides: 5. In nucleotides, the CDR3 is TGTGCCAGCAGTTTTCGGACAGGGCTTGGCTACACCTTC. Translating gives CASSFRTGLGYTF.

The chain carries TRBV6-1 and TRBJ2-3; tentatively, D is TRBD1 (6 bases). With 2 bases removed from V and 7 bases from J, the gap between germline ends came to 16 bases. CDR1 is MNHNS, CDR2 SASEGT, per germline. The CDR3 length is 15 residues. The CDR3 sequence is CASSEFTGQSYTQYF. CDR3 DNA sequence: TGTGCCAGCAGTGAATTTACGGGACAAAGCTATACGCAGTATTTT.

V is TRBV28 and J is TRBJ1-1; no reliable D call. This CDR3 has 12 residues. Per the germline V gene, CDR1 is MDHEN and CDR2 is SYDVKM. The ends were cut back, 2 bases at V and 5 bases at J, with 6 bases in the middle. The CDR3 here is CASSLERTEAFF. CDR3 in DNA: TGTGCCAGCAGTTTAGAGAGGACTGAAGCTTTCTTT.

The gene calls are TRBV28 and TRBJ2-1; 8 bases map to TRBD2. V dropped 5 bases and J dropped 10; count of bases not matched to a gene: 4. This CDR3 comprises 12 residues. Germline lookup yields CDR1 MDHEN and CDR2 SYDVKM. CDR3 in amino acids: CASSRLAWEQFF. The CDR3 bases are TGTGCCAGCAGTAGACTAGCGTGGGAGCAGTTCTTC.

The CDR3 sequence: CASSESGFWNTIYF. CDR3 bases: TGTGCCAGCAGTGAAAGCGGGTTTTGGAACACCATATATTTT. The chain uses TRBV6-1 and TRBJ1-3; D uncertain. Germline CDR1 MNHNS, CDR2 SASEGT. The CDR3 loop spans 14 amino acids. V lost 2 bases, J lost 7 bases, and 12 bases lay in between.

This chain connects TRBV6-5 to TRBJ2-7; D might be TRBD1 (5 bases). CDR1 MNHEY and CDR2 SVGAGI come from the germline V gene. This CDR3 region has 13 residues. V lost 7 bases and J 4 bases, leaving 14 bases between the germline ends. The CDR3 DNA sequence: TGTGCCAGCAAGAATATGGGGCTGTACGAGCAGTACTTC. Its protein is CASKNMGLYEQYF.

The CDR3 reads CASSPLSGETYNEQFF. The CDR3 nucleotides read TGTGCCAGCTCACCGCTTAGCGGGGAAACCTACAATGAGCAGTTCTTC. The rearrangement joins TRBV18 to TRBJ2-1; 8 positions match TRBD2. Germline V gene data show CDR1 as KGHSH and CDR2 as LQKENI. The CDR3 totals 16 residues. The trim removed 3 bases at V and 2 bases at J, leaving 6 bases unmatched.

In this sample, this clone turned up a few times. The gene calls are TRBV5-1 and TRBJ2-7; D is ambiguous. The CDR3 runs 14 residues. V was trimmed by 0 bases and J by 3 bases, leaving 10 bases between them. Germline V gene lookup returns CDR1 SGHRS and CDR2 YFSETQ. Written as DNA, the CDR3 is TGCGCCAGCAGCTTGGGGAGTAGCTTCTACGAGCAGTACTTC. Encoded protein: CASSLGSSFYEQYF.

The rearrangement links TRBV7-9 to TRBJ2-2; 7 bases map to TRBD2. The CDR3 has 15 residues. CDR1 and CDR2 from the germline V gene are SEHNR and FQNEAQ (reference sequence). Unmatched junction bases numbered 7, after V lost 5 bases and J lost 4 bases. CDR3 region: CASSRDGRSTGELFF. CDR3 coding DNA: TGTGCCAGCAGCCGAGACGGGAGGAGCACCGGGGAGCTGTTTTTT. The full variable domain, its missing parts supplied by reference TRBV7-9 and TRBJ2-2, is DTGVSQNPRHKITKRGQNVTFRCDPISEHNRLYWYRQTLGQGPEFLTYFQNEAQLEKSRLLSDRFSAERPKGSFSTLEIQRTEQGDSAMYLCASSRDGRSTGELFFGEGSRLTVL.

The chain joins TRBV5-1 to TRBJ1-4; D is uncertain. The length of the CDR3 is 14 residues. Trimming removed 3 bases at V and 0 bases at J, with 6 bases between. The V gene's germline CDR1 is SGHRS and CDR2 YFSETQ. CDR3 region: CASSYSATNEKLFF. CDR3 coding DNA: TGCGCCAGCAGCTACAGTGCAACTAATGAAAAACTGTTTTTT. Complete variable domain (other parts from reference TRBV5-1 and TRBJ1-4): KAGVTQTPRYLIKTRGQQVTLSCSPISGHRSVSWYQQTPGQGLQFLFEYFSETQRNKGNFPGRFSGRQFSNSRSEMNVSTLELGDSALYLCASSYSATNEKLFFGSGTQLSVL.

The chain joins TRBV19 to TRBJ1-6; 9 nucleotides match TRBD1. V dropped 8 bases and J dropped 7; count of bases not matched to a gene: 12. Germline assignment: CDR1 LNHDA and CDR2 SQIVND (reference sequence). The CDR3 has 16 residues. The CDR3 spells CASAEGDRVWNSPLHF. CDR3 sequence (DNA): TGTGCCAGTGCAGAAGGGGACAGGGTCTGGAATTCACCCCTCCACTTT.

In this sample, this clone turned up a few times. The rearrangement links TRBV2 to TRBJ1-6; possibly TRBD1 for D (6 bases). Germline V gene sequence: CDR1 SNHLY, CDR2 FYNNEI. The CDR3 is 13 amino acids. Trimming pared 8 bases from V and 7 bases from J, leaving 12 bases between. CDR3 amino acids: CASSGESNSPLHF. DNA of the CDR3: TGTGCCAGCTCAGGGGAGTCGAATTCACCCCTCCACTTT.

The chain joins TRBV9 to TRBJ2-5; D is ambiguous. Germline-derived CDR1 and CDR2 are SGDLS and YYNGEE. This CDR3 contains 16 residues. Trimming removed 0 bases from V and 5 bases from J, with 17 bases in between. The CDR3 DNA reads as TGTGCCAGCAGCGTAGGCGGCAACATCCCGAGGGAGACCCAGTACTTC. As protein: CASSVGGNIPRETQYF.

This chain connects TRBV7-8 to TRBJ1-3; D remains ambiguous. The CDR3 length is 16 residues. CDR1 is SGHVS, CDR2 FQNEAQ, per germline. Trimming removed 6 bases at V and 0 bases at J, with 15 bases between. The DNA for the CDR3 is TGTGCCAGCAGTCCTAATACTTGGAGCTCTGGAAACACCATATATTTT. Amino acids: CASSPNTWSSGNTIYF.

The genes are TRBV7-2 and TRBJ1-1; D unclear. The CDR3 has 15 amino acids. Per the germline V gene, CDR1 is SGHTA and CDR2 is FQGNSA. V dropped 6 bases and J dropped 8 bases, with 22 bases sitting between them. The CDR3 DNA sequence: TGTGCCAGCAGACCCGTAACTAAGGTAGAGGGCGAAGCTTTCTTT. Protein: CASRPVTKVEGEAFF.

The CDR3 DNA reads TGTGCCAGCAGTTTCCCCACGCTAGCGGGCGGGTTCGGGGAGCTGTTTTTT. It is translated as CASSFPTLAGGFGELFF. The chain recombines TRBV28 with TRBJ2-2, with TRBD2 matching over 8 bases. Germline values: CDR1 MDHEN, CDR2 SYDVKM. The V gene end was trimmed by 3 bases and the J gene end by 7 bases; junction bases not matched to a gene: 13. The CDR3 has 17 residues.

This clone was seen a few times. A junction boundary mismatches the germline segment, possibly from a read error. J is TRBJ1-2 and V is TRBV28; 10 bases line up with TRBD1. Germline V gives CDR1 MDHEN, CDR2 SYDVKM. The CDR3 is 13 amino acids. This CDR3 is CASSELGTGVMDF. The CDR3 bases are TGTGCCAGCAGTGAGCTCGGGACAGGGGTCATGGACTTC.

The chain couples TRBV9 to TRBJ2-3, with D unclear. The germline V gene has CDR1 SGDLS and CDR2 YYNGEE. The CDR3 spans 16 residues. With 0 bases removed from V and 2 bases from J, the gap between germline ends came to 13 bases. CDR3 DNA sequence: TGTGCCAGCAGCGTAGACCCTCTGAGTGTCACAGATACGCAGTATTTT. Translation: CASSVDPLSVTDTQYF.

The chain employs TRBV5-4 and TRBJ2-1; 12 nucleotides line up with TRBD2. The CDR3 totals 13 residues. Losses at the gene ends were 9 bases for V and 6 bases for J; bases not matched to a gene: 4. Germline values: CDR1 SGHNT, CDR2 YYREEE (reference sequence). The CDR3 loop reads CAIALAGGNEQFF. CDR3 nucleotide sequence: TGTGCCATCGCACTAGCGGGAGGCAATGAGCAGTTCTTC. Together with reference TRBV5-4 and TRBJ2-1, the CDR3 gives the full variable domain: ETGVTQSPTHLIKTRGQQVTLRCSSQSGHNTVSWYQQALGQGPQFIFQYYREEENGRGNFPPRFSGLQFPNYSSELNVNALELDDSALYLCAIALAGGNEQFFGPGTRLTVL.